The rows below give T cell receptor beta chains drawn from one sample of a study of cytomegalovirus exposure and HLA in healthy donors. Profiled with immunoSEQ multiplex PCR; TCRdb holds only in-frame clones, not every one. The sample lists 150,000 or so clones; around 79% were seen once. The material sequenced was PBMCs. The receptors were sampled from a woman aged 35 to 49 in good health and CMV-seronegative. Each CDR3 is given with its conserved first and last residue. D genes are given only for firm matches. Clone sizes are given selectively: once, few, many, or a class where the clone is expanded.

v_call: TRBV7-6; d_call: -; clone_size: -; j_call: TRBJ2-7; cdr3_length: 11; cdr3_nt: TGTGCCAGCAGCGAGGGATACGAGCAGTACTTC; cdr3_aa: CASSEGYEQYF
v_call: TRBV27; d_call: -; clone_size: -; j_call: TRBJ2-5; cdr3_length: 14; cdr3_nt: TGTGCCAGCAGTAAAGCCACGAGAGGGGAGACCCAGTACTTC; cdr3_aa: CASSKATRGETQYF
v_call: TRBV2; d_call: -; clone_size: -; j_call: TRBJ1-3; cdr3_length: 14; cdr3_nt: TGTGCCAGCAGCAAAAACAGGGAAGGAAACACCATATATTTT; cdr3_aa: CASSKNREGNTIYF
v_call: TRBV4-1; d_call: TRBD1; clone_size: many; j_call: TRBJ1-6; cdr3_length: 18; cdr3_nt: TGCGCCAGCAGCCAAGGGCGGGGACAGGGGGGTTATAATTCACCCCTCCACTTT; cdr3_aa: CASSQGRGQGGYNSPLHF
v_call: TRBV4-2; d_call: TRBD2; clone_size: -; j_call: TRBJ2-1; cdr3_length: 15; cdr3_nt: TGTGCCAGCAGCCAAGTTGCTAGCGGGGTCAATGAGCAGTTCTTC; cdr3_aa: CASSQVASGVNEQFF
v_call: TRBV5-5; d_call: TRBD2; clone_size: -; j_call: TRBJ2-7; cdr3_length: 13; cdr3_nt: TGTGCCAGCAGCTTTCCCGGGGGGTCGGAGCAGTACTTC; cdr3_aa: CASSFPGGSEQYF
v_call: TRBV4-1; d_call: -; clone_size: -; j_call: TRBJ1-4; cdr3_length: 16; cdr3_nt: TGCGCCAGCAGCCCCCCGCTACGGGGATTTAATGAAAAACTGTTTTTT; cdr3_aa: CASSPPLRGFNEKLFF
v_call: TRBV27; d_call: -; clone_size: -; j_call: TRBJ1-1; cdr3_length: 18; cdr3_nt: TGTGCCAGCAGTGGCGCCGGGACATTCGCCGTCATGAACACTGAAGCTTTCTTT; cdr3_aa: CASSGAGTFAVMNTEAFF
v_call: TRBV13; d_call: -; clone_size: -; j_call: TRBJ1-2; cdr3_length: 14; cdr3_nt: TGTGCCAGCACCGCGGAACAGGGAACCTATGGCTACACCTTC; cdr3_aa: CASTAEQGTYGYTF
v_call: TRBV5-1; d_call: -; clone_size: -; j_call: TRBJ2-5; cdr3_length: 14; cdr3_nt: TGCGCCAGCAGCTTGGTTGGAGTCCAAGAGACCCAGTACTTC; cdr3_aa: CASSLVGVQETQYF
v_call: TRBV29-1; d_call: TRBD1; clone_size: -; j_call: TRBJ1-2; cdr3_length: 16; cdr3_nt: TGCAGCGTCCATATGAGGGGTGGACAGGGGATCCAAGGCTACACCTTC; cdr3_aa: CSVHMRGGQGIQGYTF
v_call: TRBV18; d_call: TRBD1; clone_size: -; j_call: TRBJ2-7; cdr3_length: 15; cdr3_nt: TGTGCCAGCTCACCTACTCGGGACAGGTACTACGAGCAGTACTTC; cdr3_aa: CASSPTRDRYYEQYF
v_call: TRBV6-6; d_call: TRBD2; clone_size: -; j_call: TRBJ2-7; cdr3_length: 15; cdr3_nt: TGTGCCAGCATTAGAACGGGACTAGCGGCCTACGAGCAGTACTTC; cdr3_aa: CASIRTGLAAYEQYF
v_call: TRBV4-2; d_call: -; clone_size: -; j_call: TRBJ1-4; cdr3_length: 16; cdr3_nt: TGTGCCAGCAGCTCACGGACAGAAACAACTAATGAAAAACTGTTTTTT; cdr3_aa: CASSSRTETTNEKLFF
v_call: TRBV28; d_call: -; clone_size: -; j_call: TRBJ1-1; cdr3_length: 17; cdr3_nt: TGTGCCAGCAGTTTTAGGCGTTGGACAATTATGAACACTGAAGCTTTCTTT; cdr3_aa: CASSFRRWTIMNTEAFF
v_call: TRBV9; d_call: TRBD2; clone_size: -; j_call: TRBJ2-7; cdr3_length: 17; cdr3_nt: TGTGCCAGCAGCGTGAGTAGCGGGCCATGGACCTCCTACGAGCAGTACTTC; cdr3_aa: CASSVSSGPWTSYEQYF
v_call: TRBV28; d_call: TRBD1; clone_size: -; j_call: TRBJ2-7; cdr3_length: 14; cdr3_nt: TGTGCCAGTTGGGACAGGGGTGATTCCTACGAGCAGTACTTC; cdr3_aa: CASWDRGDSYEQYF
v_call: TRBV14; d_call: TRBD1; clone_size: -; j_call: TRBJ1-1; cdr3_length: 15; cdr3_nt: TGTGCCAGCAGCCAACGACAGGGGGCAGGCACTGAAGCTTTCTTT; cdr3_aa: CASSQRQGAGTEAFF
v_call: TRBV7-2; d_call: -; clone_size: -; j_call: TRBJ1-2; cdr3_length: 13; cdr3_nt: TGTGCCAACGCGGGGCAGGGAAACTATGGCTACACCTTC; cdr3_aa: CANAGQGNYGYTF
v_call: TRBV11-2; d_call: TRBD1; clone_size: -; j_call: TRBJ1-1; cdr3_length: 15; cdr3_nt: TGTGCCAGCAGCTCGCGACAGGGGATGAACACTGAAGCTTTCTTT; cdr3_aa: CASSSRQGMNTEAFF
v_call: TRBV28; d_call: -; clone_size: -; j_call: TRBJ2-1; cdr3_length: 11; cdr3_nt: TGTGCCAGCAGTTTAGTCTATGAGCAGTTCTTC; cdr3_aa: CASSLVYEQFF
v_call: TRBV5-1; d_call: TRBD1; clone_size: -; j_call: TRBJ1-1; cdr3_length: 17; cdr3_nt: TGCGCCAGCAGCTTCCGGGACAGGGGGCTCTTGAACACTGAAGCTTTCTTT; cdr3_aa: CASSFRDRGLLNTEAFF
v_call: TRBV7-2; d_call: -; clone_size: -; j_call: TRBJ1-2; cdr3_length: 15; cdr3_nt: TGTGCCAGCAGCTTAGGGGGCAGGTTGGGCTATGGCTACACCTTC; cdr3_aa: CASSLGGRLGYGYTF
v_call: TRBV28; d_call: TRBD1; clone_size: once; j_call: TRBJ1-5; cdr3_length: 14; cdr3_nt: TGTGCCAGCAGCTTCGACAGGGCCCGGAGGGTTAGTTATTTT; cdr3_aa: CASSFDRARRVSYF
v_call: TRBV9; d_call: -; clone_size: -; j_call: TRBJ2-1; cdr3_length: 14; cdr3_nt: TGTGCCAGCAGCGCCTATACAGGGTTCTATGAGCAGTTCTTC; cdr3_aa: CASSAYTGFYEQFF
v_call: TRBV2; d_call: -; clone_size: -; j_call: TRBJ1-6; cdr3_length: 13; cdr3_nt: TGTGCCAGCAGTGAACAGGTTAATTCACCCCTCCACTTT; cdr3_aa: CASSEQVNSPLHF
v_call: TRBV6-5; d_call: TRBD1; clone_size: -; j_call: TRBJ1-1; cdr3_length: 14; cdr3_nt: TGTGCCAGCAGTGAAGACAGGGGTTTAACTGAAGCTTTCTTT; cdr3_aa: CASSEDRGLTEAFF
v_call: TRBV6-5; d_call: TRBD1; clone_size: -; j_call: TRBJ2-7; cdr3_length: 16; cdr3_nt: TGTGCCAGCAGTTACGACCGGACAGGGCTTAGGTACGAGCAGTACTTC; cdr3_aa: CASSYDRTGLRYEQYF
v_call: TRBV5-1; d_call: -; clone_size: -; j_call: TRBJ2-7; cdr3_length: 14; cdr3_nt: TGCGCCAGCAGTCAGGACCGAGGGTCCCACGAGCAGTACTTC; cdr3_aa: CASSQDRGSHEQYF
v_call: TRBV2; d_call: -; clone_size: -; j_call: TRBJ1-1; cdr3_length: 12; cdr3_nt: TGTGCCAGCAGTGCGGCAGCCGAGAGGGCTTTCTTT; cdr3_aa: CASSAAAERAFF
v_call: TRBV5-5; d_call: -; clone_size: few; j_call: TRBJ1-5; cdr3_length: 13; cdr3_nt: TGTGCCAGCAGCTTCAGGGTGGATCAGCCCCAGCATTTT; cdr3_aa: CASSFRVDQPQHF
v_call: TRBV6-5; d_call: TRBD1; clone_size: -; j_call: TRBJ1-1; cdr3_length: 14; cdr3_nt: TGTGCCAGCAGTCGACAGGGGGGGAACACTGAAGCTTTCTTT; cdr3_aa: CASSRQGGNTEAFF
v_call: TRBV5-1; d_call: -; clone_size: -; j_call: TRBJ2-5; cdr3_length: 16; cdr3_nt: TGCGCCAGCAGCTTCCGACAGGGAGGAGGTCAAGAGACCCAGTACTTC; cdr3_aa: CASSFRQGGGQETQYF
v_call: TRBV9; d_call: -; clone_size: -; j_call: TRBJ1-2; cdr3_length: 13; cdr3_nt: TGTGCCACCCAACGGGACTTGAACTATGGCTACACCTTC; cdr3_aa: CATQRDLNYGYTF
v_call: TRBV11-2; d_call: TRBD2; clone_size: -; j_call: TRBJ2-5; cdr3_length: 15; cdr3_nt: TGTGCCAGCAGTAGTGAGCGGGGGGGTTGGGAGACCCAGTACTTC; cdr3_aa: CASSSERGGWETQYF
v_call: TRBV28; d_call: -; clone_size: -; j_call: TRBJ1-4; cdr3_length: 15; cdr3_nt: TGTGCCACCTCTGAGGCCGGGAACACGGGTGAAAAACTGTTTTTT; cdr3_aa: CATSEAGNTGEKLFF